The 28 T cell receptor beta chains presented below share a single source sample, sequenced in a study of shared clonotypes between healthy human individuals. Method: immunoSEQ multiplex PCR; TCRdb's copy keeps in-frame clones and lacks some. The repertoire holds about 610,000 clones, with 97% as singletons. The source material was naive CD4+ T cells sorted from blood. The subset denotes: CD45RA+ positively selected. Receptors originate from a woman aged 25-40 years in good health.

The sample holds one count of this clone. This chain links TRBV29-1 with TRBJ1-4, with TRBD1 matching 7 bases. The length of the CDR3 is 13 residues. The V segment lost 4 bases and the J segment 7 bases; nucleotides outside the gene matches: 6. The germline V gene has CDR1 SQVTM and CDR2 ANQGSEA. The CDR3 sequence: CSVVQGGGEKLFF. CDR3 nucleotides: TGCAGCGTTGTGCAGGGGGGCGGTGAAAAACTGTTTTTT.

This chain connects TRBV28 to TRBJ1-5; 9 bases line up with TRBD1. This CDR3 spans 16 amino acids. The junction had 14 bases not matched to a gene; V was cut back by 5 bases and J by 9 bases. From germline, CDR1 is MDHEN and CDR2 SYDVKM. The CDR3 nucleotides are TGTGCCAGCAGTACCACGGGACAGGGCACTTCCGGGCCCCAGCATTTT. As protein: CASSTTGQGTSGPQHF.

The chain uses TRBV7-7 and TRBJ2-2, with 8 bases fitting TRBD1. The CDR3 consists of 14 residues. CDR1 SSHAT and CDR2 FNYEAQ come from the germline V gene (reference sequence). V shed 8 bases and J 7 bases; nucleotides not matched to a gene: 9. As DNA, the CDR3 is TGTGCCAGCCGCGGACAGGGTTTCAACGGGGAGCTGTTTTTT. Translated: CASRGQGFNGELFF.

The CDR3 DNA sequence: TGTGCCAGCAGCATTGGGACTAGCGGGAGACCTAGCACAGATACGCAGTATTTT. This codes for CASSIGTSGRPSTDTQYF. V usage is TRBV7-9 and J usage is TRBJ2-3; 14 nucleotides line up with TRBD2. The CDR3 covers 18 residues. Germline V gives CDR1 SEHNR, CDR2 FQNEAQ (reference sequence). V lost 5 bases, J lost 0 bases, and 7 bases stayed unmatched.

The rearrangement joins TRBV5-8 to TRBJ1-5, with 10 bases lining up with TRBD1. Trimming at V came to 3 bases and at J to 0 bases, leaving 3 bases not matched to a gene. In germline, CDR1 is SGHTS, CDR2 YDEGEE. This CDR3 is 16 amino acids long. CDR3 loop: CASSWGTGVSNQPQHF. CDR3 DNA: TGTGCCAGCAGCTGGGGGACAGGGGTTAGCAATCAGCCCCAGCATTTT.

V and J are TRBV11-2 and TRBJ2-7; TRBD2 matches at 7 bases. Unmatched junction bases numbered 5, after V lost 0 bases and J lost 3 bases. There are 15 residues in the CDR3. CDR1 is SGHAT, CDR2 FQNNGV, per germline. CDR3 sequence: CASSLEASGYYEQYF. DNA of the CDR3: TGTGCCAGCAGCTTAGAGGCTAGCGGTTACTACGAGCAGTACTTC.

CDR3 nucleotides: TGTGCCAGCAGCCCCGACGGGAGAGGCGCCACAGATACGCAGTATTTT. Its protein is CASSPDGRGATDTQYF. V is TRBV11-2 and J is TRBJ2-3; tentatively, D is TRBD2 (6 bases). Germline V CDR1 and CDR2: SGHAT, FQNNGV. This CDR3 contains 16 residues. Trimming took off 5 bases at V and 2 bases at J, with 17 bases between the two ends.

The V gene is TRBV6-5, the J gene TRBJ2-7, with TRBD2 identical over 9 bases. Germline-derived CDR1 and CDR2 are MNHEY and SVGAGI. V trimming: 3 bases; J trimming: 3 bases; junction bases outside the gene matches: 3. The CDR3 loop spans 14 amino acids. Written as DNA, the CDR3 is TGTGCCAGCAGTTATAGCGGGGGATTCTACGAGCAGTACTTC. Its protein is CASSYSGGFYEQYF.

J is TRBJ2-7 and V is TRBV7-9, with D perhaps TRBD2 (7 bases). V was trimmed by 0 bases and J by 6 bases, leaving 18 bases between them. This CDR3 has 16 residues. From germline, CDR1 is SEHNR and CDR2 FQNEAQ (reference sequence). The CDR3 loop is CASSLAGGLRISEQYF. DNA for the CDR3: TGTGCCAGCAGCTTAGCAGGGGGACTACGAATCTCCGAGCAGTACTTC.

The rearrangement links TRBV6-5 to TRBJ1-2; the D gene is possibly TRBD1 (5 bases). Per germline, CDR1 MNHEY and CDR2 SVGAGI. The V and J ends lost 6 bases and 5 bases respectively, with 16 bases between them. This CDR3 contains 14 residues. This chain's CDR3 is CASRRARDPYGYTF. The CDR3 coding sequence is TGTGCCAGCAGGAGGGCCAGGGACCCGTATGGCTACACCTTC.

The chain has TRBV28 and TRBJ2-5; D may be TRBD1 (5 bases). V was cut by 6 bases and J by 4 bases, with 18 bases left in between. Germline assignment: CDR1 MDHEN and CDR2 SYDVKM. CDR3 size: 15 residues. This CDR3 is CASSAAQAARETQYF. As DNA, the CDR3 is TGTGCCAGCAGCGCCGCACAGGCGGCCAGAGAGACCCAGTACTTC.

The gene calls are TRBV2 and TRBJ2-7, with TRBD2 identical over 9 bases. The CDR3 totals 14 residues. Trimming took 6 bases from V and 5 from J; bases not matched to a gene: 8. CDR1 and CDR2 from the germline V gene are SNHLY and FYNNEI. CDR3 loop: CASRTPAGGHEQYF. The CDR3 nucleotides read TGTGCCAGCAGAACCCCAGCGGGGGGCCACGAGCAGTACTTC.

The gene calls are TRBV6-4 and TRBJ1-1; tentatively, D is TRBD1 (6 bases). The CDR3 contains 15 residues. With 4 bases removed from V and 1 base from J, the gap between germline ends came to 13 bases. Looked up from germline, CDR1 is MRHNA and CDR2 is SNTAGT. CDR3 nucleotides: TGTGCCAGCAGTGCGGGACACTCAGCGAACACTGAAGCTTTCTTT. It is translated as CASSAGHSANTEAFF.

V is TRBV5-1 and J is TRBJ2-2; 7 bases are a match to TRBD1. CDR1 is SGHRS, CDR2 YFSETQ, per germline. The CDR3 contains 14 residues. The J segment lost 7 bases and the V segment lost 0 bases, leaving 3 bases of the junction unmatched. The CDR3 spells CASSLDRGNGELFF. The DNA for the CDR3 is TGCGCCAGCAGCTTGGACAGGGGAAACGGGGAGCTGTTTTTT.

CDR3 sequence: CASRTSPNTGELFF. The CDR3 DNA sequence: TGTGCCAGCAGGACTAGCCCGAACACCGGGGAGCTGTTTTTT. The genes are TRBV6-4 and TRBJ2-2; TRBD2 agrees at 7 bases. J was trimmed by 0 bases and V by 6 bases; bases with no gene match: 1. The CDR3 is 14 residues long. Germline V lookup: CDR1 MRHNA, CDR2 SNTAGT.

The chain carries TRBV6-5 and TRBJ1-5; D unclear. V gave up 0 bases and J gave up 0 bases, with 6 bases separating them. This CDR3 contains 15 residues. The germline V gene has CDR1 MNHEY and CDR2 SVGAGI. The CDR3 spells CASSYSSNSNQPQHF. The CDR3 DNA follows: TGTGCCAGCAGTTACTCCAGTAATAGCAATCAGCCCCAGCATTTT.

The chain links TRBV4-2 to TRBJ2-1; no reliable D call. The V end lost 0 bases, the J end lost 3 bases, and 12 bases lay between the germline ends. The length of the CDR3 is 16 residues. CDR1 is LGHNA, CDR2 YNFKEQ, per germline. CDR3 DNA: TGTGCCAGCAGCCAAGAACGACGTCCCCTCTACAATGAGCAGTTCTTC. Residues: CASSQERRPLYNEQFF.

This sequence joins TRBV6-6 and TRBJ2-3; no clear D gene. CDR3 size: 10 residues. The V gene lost 4 bases and the J gene lost 4 bases, with 0 bases spanning the gap. The germline V gene has CDR1 MNHNY and CDR2 SVGAGI (reference sequence). The CDR3 is CASSSDTQYF. In DNA form, the CDR3 reads TGTGCCAGCAGTTCAGATACGCAGTATTTT.

V and J are TRBV28 and TRBJ2-1; 9 nucleotides match TRBD2. Per germline, CDR1 MDHEN and CDR2 SYDVKM. This CDR3 has 15 residues. The junction had 12 bases not matched to a gene; V was cut back by 9 bases and J by 6 bases. CDR3 loop: CASRGGGRVGNEQFF. As DNA, the CDR3 is TGTGCCAGTCGCGGGGGCGGGAGGGTTGGCAATGAGCAGTTCTTC.

The rearrangement links TRBV27 to TRBJ2-5; the match to TRBD2 covers 7 bases. Germline values: CDR1 MNHEY, CDR2 SMNVEV (reference sequence). CDR3 length: 17 amino acids. V shed 4 bases and J 6 bases; nucleotides not matched to a gene: 17. The CDR3 reads CASSYQGAVSGMKTQYF. The DNA for the CDR3 is TGTGCCAGCAGTTATCAGGGAGCGGTAAGCGGGATGAAGACCCAGTACTTC.

This chain uses TRBV4-1 with TRBJ2-2, with 15 positions matching TRBD2. Germline V gene data show CDR1 as MGHRA and CDR2 as YSYEKL. V lost 4 bases to trimming and J lost 8 bases; unmatched junction nucleotides: 5. The CDR3 runs 16 residues. CDR3 coding DNA: TGCGCCAGCAGCCGCGGACTAGCGGGAGGGGCTGGGGAGCTGTTTTTT. It yields the protein CASSRGLAGGAGELFF.

The chain recombines TRBV11-2 with TRBJ2-1; TRBD2 is a possible D gene (6 bases). Germline loops: CDR1 SGHAT, CDR2 FQNNGV. The CDR3 runs to 17 residues. The germline V and J ends were trimmed by 0 bases and 4 bases, with 16 bases remaining between them. The chain's CDR3 is CASSLEALGSQYNEQFF. CDR3 nucleotide sequence: TGTGCCAGCAGCTTAGAAGCCCTCGGGAGCCAATACAATGAGCAGTTCTTC. The variable domain in full, with the rest retrieved from reference TRBV11-2 and TRBJ2-1, is EAGVAQSPRYKIIEKRQSVAFWCNPISGHATLYWYQQILGQGPKLLIQFQNNGVVDDSQLPKDRFSAERLKGVDSTLKIQPAKLEDSAVYLCASSLEALGSQYNEQFFGPGTRLTVL.

Only one count was recorded for this clone. V gene TRBV27 combines with J gene TRBJ2-5; D is possibly TRBD1 or TRBD2 (5 bases each). The DNA matches TRBJ2-7 better at its end, which makes the J call doubtful. The CDR3 sequence is 13 residues long. Germline V gene sequence: CDR1 MNHEY, CDR2 SMNVEV (reference sequence). This CDR3 reads CASHRDGYYEQYF. For the CDR3, the DNA is TGTGCCAGCCACCGGGACGGTTACTACGAGCAGTACTTC.

J is TRBJ1-3 and V is TRBV7-8; 8 positions agree with TRBD1. V trimming: 1 base; J trimming: 4 bases; junction bases outside the gene matches: 6. Per germline, CDR1 SGHVS and CDR2 FQNEAQ. The CDR3 covers 16 residues. DNA of the CDR3: TGTGCCAGCAGCTTAGGGAGGACAGGGTTCGGAAACACCATATATTTT. The encoded protein is CASSLGRTGFGNTIYF.

The V and J genes are TRBV10-3 and TRBJ2-2; D might be TRBD2 (5 bases). The CDR3 consists of 13 residues. Trimming shortened V by 7 bases and J by 5 bases, and 11 bases separated the two germline ends. The germline V gene encodes CDR1 ENHRY and CDR2 SYGVKD. The CDR3 is CAIKARGTGELFF. For the CDR3, the DNA is TGTGCCATCAAAGCTCGGGGTACCGGGGAGCTGTTTTTT.

This chain connects TRBV27 to TRBJ2-3; D is unclear. V was cut by 5 bases and J by 3 bases, with 6 bases left in between. This CDR3 contains 12 residues. Germline CDR1 and CDR2: MNHEY and SMNVEV (reference sequence). In DNA form, the CDR3 reads TGTGCCAGCAGTGGGTCGACAGATACGCAGTATTTT. This translates into CASSGSTDTQYF.

The gene calls are TRBV5-1 and TRBJ1-3; D call uncertain. In germline, CDR1 is SGHRS, CDR2 YFSETQ. The CDR3 runs to 15 residues. Trimming removed 0 bases at V and 2 bases at J, with 9 bases between. The CDR3 loop is CASSLVSPPGNTIYF. The CDR3 nucleotides are TGCGCCAGCAGCTTGGTGAGTCCCCCTGGAAACACCATATATTTT.

This clone was observed a single time. This rearrangement joins TRBV4-1 to TRBJ2-7, with 7 bases that match TRBD1. Germline CDR1 and CDR2: MGHRA and YSYEKL. There are 16 residues in the CDR3. The ends lost 6 bases at V and 1 base at J; junction bases unmatched: 12. CDR3 region: CASRQEQGMGSYEQYF. CDR3 coding DNA: TGCGCCAGCAGACAGGAACAGGGGATGGGATCCTACGAGCAGTACTTC.